These 12 T cell receptor beta chains were sequenced from one sample in a study of blood T cell repertoires in COVID-19. The table came from immunoSEQ multiplex PCR; TCRdb's copy has only in-frame clones and leaves some out. The data show around 300,000 clones, roughly 88% seen once. Source material: peripheral blood. The origin of the receptors is a woman in her seventies with acute or convalescent COVID-19.

The chain joins TRBV7-6 to TRBJ1-1, with 7 positions matching TRBD1. The CDR3 contains 15 residues. The V segment lost 4 bases and the J segment 4 bases; nucleotides outside the gene matches: 9. Germline V gives CDR1 SGHVS, CDR2 FNYEAQ. This CDR3 reads CASSYATGPSTEAFF. The CDR3, as DNA: TGTGCCAGCAGCTATGCGACAGGGCCGAGCACTGAAGCTTTCTTT.

V and J are TRBV7-8 and TRBJ1-4; TRBD1 is a possible D gene (5 bases). The CDR3 sequence is 13 residues long. The V and J ends lost 6 bases and 6 bases respectively, with 11 bases between them. Looked up from germline, CDR1 is SGHVS and CDR2 is FQNEAQ. DNA of the CDR3: TGTGCCAGCAGGGGGGGAGAGGATGAAAAACTGTTTTTT. This gives the protein CASRGGEDEKLFF.

The chain is built from TRBV5-5 and TRBJ1-5, with 10 bases aligning to TRBD1. This CDR3 contains 17 residues. Germline V gene lookup returns CDR1 SGHKS and CDR2 YYEKEE (reference sequence). J gave up 3 bases and V 0 bases, and 6 bases lay outside the gene matches. Written as DNA, the CDR3 is TGTGCCAGCAGCTTGGGAAAGGGGACAGGGGACAATCAGCCCCAGCATTTT. Residues: CASSLGKGTGDNQPQHF.

This rearrangement joins TRBV3-1 (or the pseudogene TRBV3-2) to TRBJ2-7, with TRBD1 identical over 9 bases. J lost 7 bases, V lost 4 bases, and 11 bases had no gene match. CDR3 length: 15 residues. Germline CDR1 is LGHDT and CDR2 is YNNKEL (reference sequence). The chain's CDR3 is CASSPRGTGSGEQYF. In DNA, the CDR3 is TGTGCCAGCAGCCCCAGGGGGACAGGGTCGGGTGAGCAGTACTTC.

The genes are TRBV5-1 and TRBJ1-1; a possible D gene is TRBD1 (6 bases). Trimming cost V 0 bases and J 1 base, with 7 bases left between them. CDR3 length: 14 amino acids. Germline lookup yields CDR1 SGHRS and CDR2 YFSETQ. The CDR3 DNA reads as TGCGCCAGCAGCTTGGGGGACACGAACACTGAAGCTTTCTTT. It translates to CASSLGDTNTEAFF.

The chain recombines TRBV6-5 with TRBJ2-7; 9 bases map to TRBD1. The germline V gene encodes CDR1 MNHEY and CDR2 SVGAGI. The CDR3 runs to 15 residues. Trimming cost V 7 bases and J 5 bases; bases outside gene matches: 12. CDR3 sequence reads: CASTSSGTGLDEQYF. Here the CDR3 DNA reads TGTGCCAGCACTTCGTCCGGGACAGGGCTCGACGAGCAGTACTTC.

This clone was picked up a small number of times. The V gene is TRBV7-3, the J gene TRBJ1-1; 7 bases agree with TRBD1. V gave up 6 bases and J gave up 1 base; unmatched junction bases: 5. This CDR3 is built from 14 residues. The germline V gene encodes CDR1 SGHTA and CDR2 FQGTGA. This CDR3 is CASRPGTANTEAFF. The DNA of the CDR3 is TGTGCCAGCAGACCCGGGACAGCGAACACTGAAGCTTTCTTT.

The chain links TRBV30 to TRBJ1-2, with 9 bases lining up with TRBD1. Per the germline V gene, CDR1 is GTSNPN and CDR2 is SVGIG (reference sequence). With 4 bases clipped from V and 4 bases from J, the junction kept 13 bases outside the gene matches. The CDR3 runs 16 residues. CDR3 loop: CAWNPPPGQGFYGYTF. CDR3 in DNA: TGTGCCTGGAACCCTCCCCCGGGACAGGGATTCTATGGCTACACCTTC.

V is TRBV29-1 and J is TRBJ2-5; tentative D call: TRBD2 (6 bases). CDR3 length: 12 amino acids. Germline loops: CDR1 SQVTM, CDR2 ANQGSEA. Trimming took 4 bases from V and 3 from J, leaving 9 bases between them. The CDR3 region has the DNA TGCAGCGTTGGATGGAGGGAAGAGACCCAGTACTTC. Translation: CSVGWREETQYF. Full variable domain (outside the CDR3, taken from reference TRBV29-1 and TRBJ2-5): SAVISQKPSRDICQRGTSLTIQCQVDSQVTMMFWYRQQPGQSLTLIATANQGSEATYESGFVIDKFPISRPNLTFSTLTVSNMSPEDSSIYLCSVGWREETQYFGPGTRLLVL.

The chain combines TRBV2 with TRBJ1-5; 9 nucleotides match TRBD1. Germline V lookup: CDR1 SNHLY, CDR2 FYNNEI. There are 14 residues in the CDR3. Trimming at V came to 4 bases and at J to 7 bases, leaving 5 bases not matched to a gene. CDR3 sequence (DNA): TGTGCCAGCAGTGGACAGGGGGAGGGACAGCCCCAGCATTTT. This translates into CASSGQGEGQPQHF. Together with reference TRBV2 and TRBJ1-5, the CDR3 gives the full variable domain: EPEVTQTPSHQVTQMGQEVILRCVPISNHLYFYWYRQILGQKVEFLVSFYNNEISEKSEIFDDQFSVERPDGSNFTLKIRSTKLEDSAMYFCASSGQGEGQPQHFGDGTRLSIL.

The chain joins TRBV2 to TRBJ2-1; 10 bases fit TRBD2. CDR1 is SNHLY and CDR2 is FYNNEI in the germline V gene. This CDR3 comprises 15 residues. J was trimmed by 5 bases and V by 4 bases; bases with no gene match: 5. The CDR3 protein is CASSGVAGGHNEQFF. DNA of the CDR3: TGTGCCAGCAGTGGCGTAGCGGGGGGCCACAATGAGCAGTTCTTC.

The chain couples TRBV15 to TRBJ1-4; unclear D gene. V lost 3 bases to trimming and J lost 7 bases, with 12 bases between them. CDR1 LNHNV and CDR2 YYDKDF come from the germline V gene (reference sequence). The CDR3 runs to 14 residues. The CDR3 here is CATSSVGASEKLFF. The CDR3 coding sequence is TGTGCCACCAGCAGCGTCGGTGCGAGTGAAAAACTGTTTTTT.